The 27 T cell receptor beta chains reported below all come from one sample, sequenced in a study of T cells in Graves' hyperthyroidism and ophthalmopathy. Amplified TCR beta CDR3 regions derived from RNA transcripts. TCR CDR3 regions were first amplified by RT-PCR with HTBI primers. TCRdb re-derived calls from the multiplex PCR reads in MiXCR, one entry per CDR3 protein. The data hold about 50,000 distinct CDR3 sequences, with 49% observed a single time. Sequenced material: blood. These receptors were taken from a young woman with Graves' ophthalmopathy.

The genes are TRBV29-1 and TRBJ1-1, with TRBD1 matching 7 bases. The V and J ends lost 4 bases and 0 bases, in that order; junction bases with no gene match: 8. Germline lookup yields CDR1 SQVTM and CDR2 ANQGSEA. This CDR3 has 15 amino acids. The CDR3 sequence: CSVGAQGDLNTEAFF. CDR3 bases: TGCAGCGTTGGAGCGCAGGGGGACCTGAACACTGAAGCTTTCTTT.

The rearrangement joins TRBV20-1 to TRBJ1-5; D unclear. Germline assignment: CDR1 DFQATT and CDR2 SNEGSKA (reference sequence). Trimming took off 5 bases at V and 11 bases at J, with 28 bases between the two ends. CDR3 length: 16 residues. CDR3 residues: CSASPPRLAGAETQHF. As DNA, the CDR3 is TGCAGTGCTTCCCCCCCGAGGCTAGCGGGAGCAGAGACCCAGCATTTT.

Ten or more counts support this clonotype. This chain connects TRBV7-2 to TRBJ2-2; the match to TRBD2 covers 8 bases. Trimming removed 1 base from V and 1 base from J; junction bases left unmatched: 2. The CDR3 totals 16 residues. Germline V gene data show CDR1 as SGHTA and CDR2 as FQGNSA. The CDR3 DNA sequence: TGTGCCAGCAGCTTAGTCGCGGGAGGGAACACCGGGGAGCTGTTTTTT. Translation gives CASSLVAGGNTGELFF.

The CDR3 protein is CATSRRDGSGETQHF. DNA for the CDR3: TGTGCCACCAGCAGACGAGACGGGTCGGGGGAGACCCAGCATTTT. The chain links TRBV15 to TRBJ1-5; maybe TRBD1 (5 bases). Germline values: CDR1 LNHNV, CDR2 YYDKDF (reference sequence). The germline V and J ends were trimmed by 2 bases and 11 bases, with 19 bases remaining between them. The CDR3 has 15 amino acids.

This clonotype was seen just once. V is TRBV4-1 and J is TRBJ2-1, with D hard to call. V lost 0 bases to trimming and J lost 6 bases, with 3 bases between them. There are 12 residues in the CDR3. Per germline, CDR1 MGHRA and CDR2 YSYEKL. This chain's CDR3 is CASSQDRNEQFF. CDR3 sequence (DNA): TGCGCCAGCAGCCAAGATCGCAATGAGCAGTTCTTC.

There are many counts of this clonotype. This sequence joins TRBV12-3 or TRBV12-4 and TRBJ2-3; TRBD2 might be the D (6 bases). V shed 3 bases and J shed 0 bases, with 10 bases lying between them. This CDR3 comprises 15 residues. The CDR3 DNA reads TGTGCCAGCAGTTTTCAGCGGGCTAGCACAGATACGCAGTATTTT. Its protein is CASSFQRASTDTQYF.

On this clonotype itself: This may be a read error, as it is one base from a much larger clone. V is TRBV10-3 and J is TRBJ2-7; 10 nucleotides align to TRBD2. Germline V CDR1 and CDR2: ENHRY, SYGVKD. The CDR3 consists of 17 residues. The CDR3 loop reads CASRAVAGGLSSYERYF. As DNA, the CDR3 is TGTGCCAGCAGGGCGGTAGCGGGAGGTCTGAGCTCCTACGAGCGGTACTTC.

In this sample, this clonotype turned up many times. Possible read error: a much larger clone is one base away. The chain recombines TRBV19 with TRBJ2-3, with 11 bases fitting TRBD2. J lost 0 bases, V lost 4 bases, and 9 bases had no gene match. In germline, CDR1 is LNHDA, CDR2 SQIVND (reference sequence). CDR3 length: 18 residues. This CDR3 is CASSSGGTSGTSTDTQYF. CDR3 coding DNA: TGTGCCAGTAGTAGTGGTGGGACTAGCGGAACTAGCACAGATACGCAGTATTTT.

This chain connects TRBV29-1 to TRBJ1-4; 8 bases are shared with TRBD1. J was trimmed by 5 bases and V by 6 bases; bases with no gene match: 5. Germline V gives CDR1 SQVTM, CDR2 ANQGSEA. The CDR3 consists of 13 residues. CDR3 DNA: TGCAGCGTAGATGGGACAGGAAATGAAAAACTGTTTTTT. It translates to CSVDGTGNEKLFF.

This clonotype was recorded many times. The chain carries TRBV19 and TRBJ1-2; no clear D gene. Trimming cost V 6 bases and J 0 bases, with 5 bases left between them. The length of the CDR3 is 12 residues. Germline CDR1 reads LNHDA; CDR2 reads SQIVND (reference sequence). The chain's CDR3 is CASSQPNYGYTF. CDR3 in DNA: TGTGCCAGTAGCCAACCTAACTATGGCTACACCTTC.

This clonotype was observed many times. This rearrangement joins TRBV28 to TRBJ1-6, with D uncertain. CDR1 MDHEN and CDR2 SYDVKM come from the germline V gene. The CDR3 runs to 12 residues. Trimming removed 8 bases at V and 6 bases at J, with 8 bases between. The CDR3 sequence is CASGGGNSPLHF. DNA for the CDR3: TGTGCCAGCGGCGGCGGTAATTCACCCCTCCACTTT.

A remark on this clonotype: One junction end disagrees with the germline gene, perhaps due to a read error. This rearrangement joins TRBV9 to TRBJ2-7, with 9 bases fitting TRBD1. CDR3 length equals 14 residues. Germline assignment: CDR1 SGDLS and CDR2 YYNGEE. The CDR3 loop reads CAGSLGTGGGERYF. CDR3 in DNA: TGTGCCGGCAGCTTAGGAACAGGGGGCGGCGAGCGGTACTTC.

This clonotype showed up many times. One end of the junction is discordant with germline, which a read error may explain. This chain uses TRBV20-1 with TRBJ2-1; D gene unclear. CDR3 length: 12 amino acids. CDR1 is DFQATT, CDR2 SNEGSKA, per germline (reference sequence). CDR3 coding DNA: TGCAGTGCTCGAGACCCCCTGACTGAGCAGTTCTTC. Its translation: CSARDPLTEQFF.

This clonotype was seen repeatedly, ten times or more. This chain connects TRBV28 to TRBJ2-3; TRBD1 matches 8 bases. This CDR3 region has 14 residues. Germline V gene sequence: CDR1 MDHEN, CDR2 SYDVKM. V lost 11 bases, J lost 5 bases, and 12 bases stayed unmatched. The CDR3: CAWRRQGRGDTQYF. The CDR3 DNA sequence: TGTGCCTGGAGAAGACAGGGGCGGGGAGATACGCAGTATTTT.

The chain uses TRBV5-6 and TRBJ1-2; D not certain. This CDR3 spans 13 amino acids. Trimming shortened V by 4 bases and J by 8 bases, and 15 bases separated the two germline ends. Germline CDR1 is SGHDT and CDR2 is YYEEEE. The CDR3 here is CASSLGWIAGYTF. DNA of the CDR3: TGTGCCAGCAGCCTCGGGTGGATCGCGGGCTACACCTTC.

V usage is TRBV7-9 and J usage is TRBJ2-1; no definite D call. This CDR3 region has 12 residues. V lost 2 bases, J lost 8 bases, and 7 bases lay in between. Per the germline V gene, CDR1 is SEHNR and CDR2 is FQNEAQ (reference sequence). The CDR3 spells CASSLNHYEQFF. The CDR3 DNA reads TGTGCCAGCAGCTTAAATCACTATGAGCAGTTCTTC.

Comments on this clonotype: Mismatch with germline at one junction end may stem from a read error. The genes are TRBV20-1 and TRBJ2-5, with TRBD2 identical over 10 bases. Germline CDR1 and CDR2: DFQATT and SNEGSKA (reference sequence). This CDR3 comprises 16 residues. The chain's CDR3 is CGASHPRLAGAETLYF. CDR3 coding DNA: TGCGGTGCTTCCCACCCGAGGCTAGCGGGAGCAGAGACCCTGTACTTC.

About this clonotype: A much larger clone is a single base away; this may be a read error. This rearrangement joins TRBV28 to TRBJ2-1; D is ambiguous. This CDR3 is built from 13 residues. The germline gives CDR1 MDHEN, CDR2 SYDVKM. CDR3 residues: CASSLSSRYERFF. The DNA for the CDR3 is TGTGCCAGCAGTTTATCCAGTCGGTATGAGCGGTTCTTC.

As regards this clonotype: The conserved closing phenylalanine or tryptophan is absent in this CDR3, likely reflecting a read error. No DNA is shown, since the ends of the CDR3 on it are uncertain; the CDR3 is the one TCRdb lists. This chain uses TRBV5-8 with TRBJ1-4; TRBD1 is the table's D call, not checked against the DNA. Germline V gives CDR1 SGHTS, CDR2 YDEGEE. A total of 12 residues make up the CDR3, ends included. CDR3 protein: CASSFRGQGAYY.

The table lists this clonotype with many counts. This sequence joins TRBV19 and TRBJ2-2; perhaps TRBD1 as D (6 bases). The V gene's germline CDR1 is LNHDA and CDR2 SQIVND (reference sequence). CDR3 size: 14 residues. V gave up 7 bases and J gave up 4 bases, with 13 bases separating them. CDR3 nucleotides: TGTGCCAGTACTAAACAGGGTAGCACCGGGGAGCTGTTTTTT. Its protein product is CASTKQGSTGELFF.

This chain uses TRBV5-5 with TRBJ1-1; D gene uncertain. This CDR3 is 15 amino acids long. Deletions cut 3 bases from V and 7 bases from J, with 19 bases between. The germline gives CDR1 SGHKS, CDR2 YYEKEE (reference sequence). In nucleotides, the CDR3 is TGTGCCAGCAGCTCCCCCCTCGGGGAGGCTAATGAAGCTTTCTTT. As protein: CASSSPLGEANEAFF.

The rearrangement uses TRBV20-1 and TRBJ1-1; 8 positions match TRBD1. Germline V gene data show CDR1 as DFQATT and CDR2 as SNEGSKA (reference sequence). The CDR3 spans 16 residues. Trimming cost V 0 bases and J 1 base; bases outside gene matches: 7. CDR3 sequence (DNA): TGCAGTGCTAGAGATTCTAGCGGACAGGGGAACACTGAAGCTTTCTTT. It encodes CSARDSSGQGNTEAFF.

On this clonotype itself: Because it lacks the conserved phenylalanine or tryptophan at the end, this CDR3 is likely a read error. V is TRBV5-5 and J is TRBJ2-1; 8 nucleotides agree with TRBD2. Germline CDR1 and CDR2: SGHKS and YYEKEE (reference sequence). CDR3 size: 15 residues. The CDR3 protein is CANSSLAGGNNEQFL. DNA of the CDR3: TGTGCCAACAGCAGTCTGGCGGGAGGCAACAATGAGCAGTTCCTC.

The V call is TRBV12-3 or TRBV12-4, the J call TRBJ2-7; the match to TRBD2 covers 11 bases. The CDR3 contains 11 residues. The J segment lost 10 bases and the V segment lost 7 bases, leaving 3 bases of the junction unmatched. The CDR3 region has the DNA TGTGCCAGCATAGCGGGGGGGGTTCAGTACTTC. Its protein product is CASIAGGVQYF.

Concerning this clonotype: The final CDR3 position lacks the conserved phenylalanine or tryptophan, pointing to a likely read error. The limits of the CDR3 on the DNA are not certain, so only TCRdb's listed CDR3 is given. This chain connects TRBV12-3 or TRBV12-4 to TRBJ1-1; TRBD1, as called in the table, went unchecked against the DNA. The CDR3 is 9 residues long, ends included. The CDR3 region is CASSIGTFS.

Only one count was recorded for this clonotype. This sequence joins TRBV19 and TRBJ1-3; TRBD1 aligns across 7 bases. Germline CDR1 and CDR2: LNHDA and SQIVND (reference sequence). This CDR3 comprises 16 residues. Trimming took 6 bases from V and 9 from J; bases not matched to a gene: 17. The CDR3: CASSITRDRRGGTIYF. CDR3 nucleotide sequence: TGTGCCAGTAGCATAACTCGGGACAGACGGGGCGGCACCATATATTTT.

The sample holds many counts of this clonotype. The chain links TRBV4-1 to TRBJ2-7; no clear D gene. The CDR3 covers 14 residues. V lost 0 bases to trimming and J lost 2 bases, with 8 bases between them. Per germline, CDR1 MGHRA and CDR2 YSYEKL. The CDR3 spells CASSQDQSAYEQYF. The CDR3, as DNA: TGCGCCAGCAGCCAAGATCAAAGCGCCTACGAGCAGTACTTC.